This T cell receptor beta chain originates from a study of T cell responses to AZD1222 COVID-19 vaccine. Clones were sequenced by immunoSEQ multiplex PCR, and TCRdb holds only the in-frame ones, with some missing. The data show 100,000 to 120,000 clones, roughly 92% seen once. Germline loops: CDR1 SGHRS, CDR2 YFSETQ. The CDR3 has 15 residues. The V gene lost 3 bases and the J gene lost 2 bases, with 15 bases spanning the gap. Broader study findings: Donors were largely white British and mainly female; clonal diversity was possibly underestimated. Seropositive status at baseline applied to only six AZD1222 recipients. Mapped onto spike, vaccine-associated CD4 TCRs spanned it and were dominant at 160-218 and 743-854.

Remarks on this clone: The antigen remains undetermined.

Pooling was applied to second doses at about 4 or about 12 weeks. This chain joins TRBV5-1 and TRBJ2-7, with no clear D. The TCR comes from an adult who received the AZD1222 COVID-19 vaccine. The sample was peripheral blood, taken 28 days after the second AZD1222 dose. The CDR3 nucleotides read TGCGCCAGCAGCTCCAGTGAACCCTCACCCTACGAGCAGTACTTC. Its protein is CASSSSEPSPYEQYF.